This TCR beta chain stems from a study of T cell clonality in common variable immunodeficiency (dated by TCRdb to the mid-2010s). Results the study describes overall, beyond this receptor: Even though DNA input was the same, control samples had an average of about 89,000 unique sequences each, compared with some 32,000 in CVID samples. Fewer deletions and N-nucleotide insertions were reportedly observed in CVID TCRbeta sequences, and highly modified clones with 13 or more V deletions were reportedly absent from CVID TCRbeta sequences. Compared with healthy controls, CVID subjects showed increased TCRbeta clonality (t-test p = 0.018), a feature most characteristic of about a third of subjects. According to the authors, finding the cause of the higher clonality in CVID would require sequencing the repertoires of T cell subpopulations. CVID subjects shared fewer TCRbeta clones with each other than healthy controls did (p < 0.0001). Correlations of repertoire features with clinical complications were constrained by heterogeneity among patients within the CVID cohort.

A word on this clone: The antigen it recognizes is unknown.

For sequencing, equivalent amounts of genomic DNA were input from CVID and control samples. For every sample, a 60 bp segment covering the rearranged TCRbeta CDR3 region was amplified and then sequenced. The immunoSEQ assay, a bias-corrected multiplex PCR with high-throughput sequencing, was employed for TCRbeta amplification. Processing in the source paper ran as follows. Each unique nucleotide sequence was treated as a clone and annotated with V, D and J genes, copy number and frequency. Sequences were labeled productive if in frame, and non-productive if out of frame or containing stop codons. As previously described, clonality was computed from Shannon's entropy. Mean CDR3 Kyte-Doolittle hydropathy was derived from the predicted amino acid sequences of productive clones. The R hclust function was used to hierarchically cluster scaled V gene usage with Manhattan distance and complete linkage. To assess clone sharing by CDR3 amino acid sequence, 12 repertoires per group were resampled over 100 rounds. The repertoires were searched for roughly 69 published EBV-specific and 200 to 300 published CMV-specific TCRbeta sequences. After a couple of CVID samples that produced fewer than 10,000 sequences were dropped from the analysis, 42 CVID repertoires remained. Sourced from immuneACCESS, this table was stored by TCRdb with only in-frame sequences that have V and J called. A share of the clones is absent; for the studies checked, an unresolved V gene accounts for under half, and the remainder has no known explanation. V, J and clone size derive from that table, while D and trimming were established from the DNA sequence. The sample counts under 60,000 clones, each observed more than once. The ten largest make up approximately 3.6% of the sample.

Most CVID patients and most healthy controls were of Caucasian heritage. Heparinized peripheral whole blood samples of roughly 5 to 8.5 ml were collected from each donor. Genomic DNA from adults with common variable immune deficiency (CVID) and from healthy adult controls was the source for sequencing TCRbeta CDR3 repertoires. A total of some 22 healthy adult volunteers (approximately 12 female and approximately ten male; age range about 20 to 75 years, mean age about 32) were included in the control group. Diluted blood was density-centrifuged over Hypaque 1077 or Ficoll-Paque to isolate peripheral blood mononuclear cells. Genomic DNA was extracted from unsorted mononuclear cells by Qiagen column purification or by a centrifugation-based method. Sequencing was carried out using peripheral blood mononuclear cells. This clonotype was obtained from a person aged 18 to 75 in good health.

The CDR3 bases that were read are TGCGCCAGCAGCGCGGACAGGGTTTCCTATGGC. Its protein product is CASSADRVSYG. The whole CDR3 sequence is CASSADRVSYGYTF. This chain joins TRBV5-1 to TRBJ1-2; TRBD1 lines up with 8 middle nucleotides. The read is 3 residues too short to cover the CDR3 end, so that end is filled in from the germline J gene. The germline V gene gives CDR1 as SGHRS and CDR2 as YFSETQ. Measured from the cysteine to the phenylalanine, the CDR3 is 14 residues long. The 33 bases shown cover part of the CDR3, and their frame starts at base 1. V and J are trimmed by 4 bases and 4 bases, and the gene matches miss 6 bases of the junction.